A single sample is the source of the 2 T cell receptor beta chains below, sequenced in a study of CD8+CD57+ T cells in acquired aplastic anemia. Genomic DNA templated the TCR beta VDJ and CDR3 profiling. One entry per CDR3 protein results from TCRdb running MiXCR on the reads. Of some 220,000 distinct CDR3 sequences in the sample, 34% were seen once. Sample: sorted CD4+, CD8+, or CD8+CD57+ T cells (not recorded which) from PBMCs. Receptors originate from a human donor in good health, serving as a control.

In the case of this clonotype: A much larger clone lies a single base off, so this may be a read error. This likely comes from a read error, as the CDR3 has no conserved phenylalanine or tryptophan at its end. The chain combines TRBV2 with TRBJ1-2; D unresolved. CDR3 length equals 12 residues. CDR1 and CDR2 (germline): SNHLY, FYNNEI. The V and J ends lost 6 bases and 4 bases respectively, with 9 bases between them. DNA of the CDR3: TGTGCCAGCAGGCTGGTTGTCTATGGCTACACCTCC. It specifies CASRLVVYGYTS.

The chain uses TRBV4-1 and TRBJ1-1, with D possibly TRBD1 on 5 matching bases. Trimming removed 1 base from V and 6 bases from J, with 9 bases in between. The CDR3 consists of 13 residues. Germline V gene lookup returns CDR1 MGHRA and CDR2 YSYEKL. The CDR3 loop is CASSQGRGSEAFF. The DNA of the CDR3 is TGCGCCAGCAGCCAAGGTCGGGGCTCTGAAGCTTTCTTT.